This T cell receptor (beta chain) was obtained from a study of blood T cells in healthy people across ages. It was with a sample-barcoded 5' primer and a J-beta primer mix that a second PCR of about 6 to 11 cycles was run. MiXCR was run by TCRdb on the 5' RACE reads, yielding one entry per CDR3 protein. The data contain some 550,000 distinct CDR3 sequences, roughly 48% of them singletons. V was clipped by 6 bases and J by 4 bases, with 10 bases between them. Germline CDR1 is MNHEY and CDR2 is SVGAGI. The CDR3 has 13 amino acids. Concerning this clonotype: This clone may be a read error of a much larger clone one base away.

The origin of this receptor is an elderly man in good health. J is TRBJ2-1 and V is TRBV6-5, with a tentative D call TRBD1 (5 bases). The sample was blood. CDR3: CASRLDSYNEQFF. Written as DNA, the CDR3 is TGTGCCAGCAGACTCGACAGTTACAATGAGCAGTTCTTC.